This T cell receptor (beta chain) is from a study of cytomegalovirus exposure and HLA in healthy donors. The PCR contained 60 Vbeta and 13 Jbeta primers. The method was immunoSEQ multiplex PCR; TCRdb's version includes in-frame clones alone and lacks a portion of them. The data contain 160,000 or so clones, 79% of them seen just once; the ten biggest clones take up approximately 0.69%. The CDR3 runs 15 residues. V was shortened by 8 bases and J by 4 bases, with 20 bases between the two germline ends. CDR1 is SGHNT, CDR2 YENEEA, per germline. The sample taken for sequencing was PBMCs. The chain has TRBV11-3 and TRBJ2-5; perhaps TRBD1 as D (5 bases). The TCR sequence derives from a woman aged 40-49 years in good health and CMV-seronegative. CDR3 amino acids: CASRPRWTLSETQYF. CDR3 bases: TGTGCCAGCCGGCCTCGATGGACACTTTCAGAGACCCAGTACTTC.